The sequence of this TCR beta chain was determined in a study of cytomegalovirus exposure and HLA in healthy donors (dated by TCRdb to 2016 to 2017). In the study overall: An earlier analysis of roughly 500 of the donors reported approximately 280 Gb of sequence data and 95 million to 120 million unique TCR beta sequences obtained from 150 million to 200 million T cells. An early release that covered roughly 600 HLA-typed donors contained approximately 290 gigabases of sequencing data and about 84 million unique TCR sequences. Of the 350 to 400 genotyped donors, approximately 80% fell in the genetic ancestry cluster associated with self-reported Caucasian donors. The study aimed to test whether cataloging public T cell receptors could reveal signatures of past pathogen exposure. Using immunosequencing, the study profiled T cell repertoires from approximately 700 subjects and related those repertoires to cytomegalovirus serostatus. In addition to the first cohort of 666 subjects, a separate validation cohort of around 110 different subjects was used. The study combined high-throughput TCR immunosequencing, statistical association of individual TCRs with disease status, and machine learning to predict cytomegalovirus infection status. To study patterns of TCR occurrence, a later analysis re-analyzed previously published TCR beta repertoires from several hundred donors and added high-resolution HLA genotyping. Rather than drawing on any new phenotypic data, the later analysis identified candidate immune exposures from TCR beta sequences and the way those sequences occurred across donors. An earlier analysis of 587 of the donors used high-throughput TCR beta sequencing to judge whether each TCR beta V gene segment behaved as functional or pseudogenic. Alongside the repertoire data, information on donor age, sex, ethnicity and CMV serostatus was compiled. A later genetic analysis took genome-wide SNP genotypes for about 65% of the 666 donors and used that subset as a discovery cohort. All discovery cohort repertoires had been generated on a single sequencing platform. HLA typing covered class I and class II loci at four-digit resolution. The number of donors typed differed by locus, with roughly 629-640 for A, B, C, DRB1 and DQB1, about 500 for DQA1, over 600 for DPA1, and around 460 for DPB1. A few DR-DQ haplotypes were treated as single units for association and clustering because of strong linkage in the cohort. Across about 370 genotyped donors of the cohort, an average of about 240,000 unique TCR beta nucleotide sequences per donor were sequenced, and around 19% of those sequences were non-productive.

Paper-wide results and their limitations: Specific HLA alleles were associated with about 17,000 TCR beta sequences at a false discovery rate of 0.05 in a later analysis. Several of the top co-occurrence clusters appeared to be linked to parvovirus B19, influenza, CMV and Epstein-Barr virus, according to a later analysis. According to a later genetic analysis, donors in an Asian-associated ancestry cluster had fewer N-insertions in productive TCRs than the roughly 670-donor mean. Because HLA typing was missing for some donors at each locus, association tests included only the typed subset. Correlated functional status among segregating V segments might be attributable to linkage disequilibrium, but an unknown experimental factor could not be ruled out. In an earlier analysis of 450 to 750 of the donors, most TCR beta V segments appeared in productive rearrangements about 87% or about 30% of the time, broadly matching IMGT annotations. Cytomegalovirus status was reported to be diagnosed by the classifier with high specificity and sensitivity in both the original and validation cohorts. According to the authors, the approach could potentially be generalized to other disease states and immunological phenotypes. In a later analysis, TCR association rates were found to vary across HLA loci, with the most associated TCRs seen for DRB1 alleles and the fewest for HLA-C alleles. When HLA alleles, especially DR and DQ, strongly co-occurred, TCR associations were difficult to assign to individual alleles. For the cohort, immune exposure information was limited to CMV serostatus. The earlier analysis of 587 of the donors excluded approximately 17 rarely observed V segments, including chromosome 9 orphons, because counts were too low. A further reported finding was that TCR beta sequences accurately predicted the HLA-A and HLA-B alleles for most subjects in the first cohort. The study gave a list of about 150 TCR beta chains associated with cytomegalovirus. Some IMGT-functional V segments, including TRBV6-2 and TRBV6-3, could not be distinguished by the 87-base-pair reads and were therefore excluded. A few of the identified cytomegalovirus-associated TCR beta chains were confirmed in vitro to be specific for cytomegalovirus antigens. According to a later analysis, most CMV-associated TCR beta chains appeared to be HLA-restricted, and the HLA associations seemed to be driven largely by CMV exposure. Presence/absence analyses assumed roughly uniform sequencing depth across donors, an assumption that may not hold. A cluster of highly shared sequence variants was judged likely to represent a technical artifact of the sequencing pipeline. Compared with equally common non-associated chains, HLA-associated TCR beta chains in a later analysis were more clonally expanded and had lower generation probabilities. This cohort had only TCR beta chains sequenced, and the lack of alpha or paired-chain data limited which features could be detected. Across donors, most TCR sequences were observed very rarely, whereas some public TCRs were present in many individuals. An association between a missense DCLRE1C variant and V-gene and J-gene trimming of TCR beta chains was found in a later genetic analysis and replicated in an independent cohort.

Library method: the immunoSEQ multiplex PCR assay. A mixture of 60 forward primers for TCR Vbeta segments and 13 reverse primers for TCR Jbeta segments was used in the multiplex PCR. Amplification of the CDR3 region of rearranged TCR beta genes was performed with a multiplex PCR assay on genomic DNA. The Illumina HiSeq System was used to sequence the amplified TCR beta libraries as 87-base-pair reads. From the authors' description of their analysis: A later analysis counted tens of millions of unique TCR beta chains across the 550 to 700 repertoires, and roughly 10 million of these chains were shared by at least two donors. To remove PCR and sequencing errors, raw reads were error-corrected and collapsed into unique sequences using a nearest-neighbor algorithm that merged closely related sequences. Alignment of CDR3 sequences to IMGT reference sequences was used to assign V, D and J gene segments. For a sequence to be retained, a match of at least six nucleotides to both a V gene segment and a J gene segment was required. A rearrangement was called productive if the CDR3 had no stop codons and remained in frame with V and J, and every other rearrangement was called non-productive. Following IMGT convention, CDR3 was defined as the stretch from the second conserved V-encoded cysteine up to the conserved J-encoded phenylalanine. The earlier analysis of fewer than 700 of the donors excluded sequences that lacked an unambiguous match to a single V gene segment. An earlier analysis of about 590 of the donors classified V segments as functional when productive rearrangements were above 56.7% and as segregating when the standard deviation between donors was above 5%. A statistical classification framework was developed to diagnose cytomegalovirus status using the catalog of TCR beta chain sequences. In a later analysis, TCR nucleotide sequences were compared against IMGT/GENE-DB human TR gene sequences so that V and J genes could be assigned. The TCRdist pipeline was used in a later analysis to assign CDR3 sequences and most-parsimonious VDJ recombination scenarios. In a later analysis, every TCR beta chain was defined by the combination of its CDR3 amino acid sequence and its V-gene family, and reads without a unique V-gene family were dropped. To address suspected cross-contamination and a sequencing artifact, a later analysis removed a few hundred highly shared, low-generation-probability nucleotide sequences. In a later analysis, a clonal expansion index was calculated for each public chain from normalized within-repertoire ranks of inferred template counts. A later analysis computed generation probabilities with a VDJ recombination model fitted to out-of-frame rearrangements, and checked the results against IGoR. A later analysis scored TCR-TCR, TCR-HLA and TCR-CMV co-occurrence with hypergeometric tests, applying a repertoire-size bias correction to TCR pairs. To estimate false discovery rates, a later analysis permuted the HLA or CMV assignments 20 times. A later analysis grouped co-occurring TCRs with DBSCAN, adding TCRdist sequence similarity when clustering within HLA-allele-positive subsets. For co-occurrence clustering, repertoires with fewer than 30,000 or more than 120,000 public chains were excluded, along with about five repertoires with anomalous nucleotide sharing. What TCRdb holds here is the immuneACCESS table cut down to in-frame rearrangements. Part of the clones is not present; checked against another copy, under half of the missing clones reflect an unresolved V gene, and the others are unexplained. V, J and clone size are taken as reported in that table, and D and trimming were inferred from the DNA itself. The table for this sample shows around 140,000 clones. 1.6% of the sample is in the top ten clones.

In total, over 600 healthy bone marrow donors made up the cohort. All cohort members were sampled while nominally healthy, although unrecorded immune exposures were likely present. The donor tested CMV seropositive and was one of the 289 seropositive cohort members. A peripheral blood sample was collected from each donor, and TCR beta sequencing was performed on peripheral blood mononuclear cells. The Qiagen DNeasy Blood Extraction Kit was used to extract genomic DNA from the blood cell samples. Of note for this clone: Its recognized antigen is unknown.

Trimming costs V 5 bases and J 0 bases, and their ends lie 20 bases apart. The germline V gene provides CDR1 MDHEN and CDR2 SYDVKM. The CDR3 sequence holds 18 residues, the cysteine and phenylalanine included. CDR3 DNA is the only sequence kept; it has 54 bases, read in frame from the first base. The TCR originated in a woman in her 40s in good health and CMV-seropositive. The chain joins TRBV28 to TRBJ1-5, and possibly TRBD1, on 5 matching bases. Sample: PBMCs. The DNA sequence reads TGTGCCAGCAGTACCTGGGGCAGGGATGGGATTAGCAATCAGCCCCAGCATTTT. Its protein is CASSTWGRDGISNQPQHF.